These 29 T cell receptor beta chains came from one sample sequenced in a study of technical replicates of blood from a few donors. Sequenced by immunoSEQ multiplex PCR; TCRdb stores in-frame clones only, minus some. The sample lists approximately 99,000 clones; nearly 97% were seen once. The sequencing sample was made of T cells isolated from PBMCs. The receptors here all came from a human donor in good health.

The gene calls are TRBV7-9 and TRBJ1-1, with D unresolved. V was clipped by 5 bases and J by 3 bases, with 7 bases between them. This CDR3 has 12 amino acids. The germline V gene encodes CDR1 SEHNR and CDR2 FQNEAQ (reference sequence). The CDR3 reads CASSRTDTEAFF. The CDR3 DNA sequence: TGTGCCAGCAGCCGTACAGACACTGAAGCTTTCTTT.

The chain is built from TRBV18 and TRBJ2-7, with TRBD1 matching over 9 bases. Germline trimming cut 0 bases from V and 4 bases from J; bases unmatched to any gene: 13. Germline lookup yields CDR1 KGHSH and CDR2 LQKENI. The CDR3 has 18 amino acids. The CDR3 region is CASSPPKSPGQGVYEQYF. The CDR3 DNA reads as TGTGCCAGCTCACCACCGAAGTCCCCGGGACAGGGCGTATACGAGCAGTACTTC.

The V call is TRBV5-4, the J call TRBJ2-1, with 10 nucleotides matching TRBD2. There are 16 residues in the CDR3. J was trimmed by 1 base and V by 4 bases; bases with no gene match: 5. Germline CDR1 is SGHNT and CDR2 is YYREEE (reference sequence). CDR3 in amino acids: CASSIQAGGSYNEQFF. CDR3 nucleotide sequence: TGTGCCAGCAGCATCCAAGCGGGAGGGTCCTACAATGAGCAGTTCTTC.

The chain combines TRBV19 with TRBJ2-3; D possibly corresponds to TRBD1 (6 bases). Trimming took off 5 bases at V and 1 base at J, with 16 bases between the two ends. CDR3 length: 16 residues. Germline CDR1 is LNHDA and CDR2 is SQIVND (reference sequence). As DNA, the CDR3 is TGTGCCAGTAGTGACTTCACAGGGTTCGGCACAGATACGCAGTATTTT. Translating gives CASSDFTGFGTDTQYF.

This clone occurred once. V is TRBV2 and J is TRBJ2-7, with TRBD2 matching over 7 bases. CDR3 length: 12 amino acids. V lost 6 bases and J lost 7; bases outside the gene matches: 6. Germline-derived CDR1 and CDR2 are SNHLY and FYNNEI. This CDR3 reads CASRVGRAEQYF. In nucleotides, the CDR3 is TGTGCCAGCAGGGTGGGGAGGGCTGAGCAGTACTTC.

This clone was observed once. This sequence joins TRBV11-2 and TRBJ2-3; D remains ambiguous. Trimming shortened V by 3 bases and J by 4 bases, and 5 bases separated the two germline ends. The germline gives CDR1 SGHAT, CDR2 FQNNGV. CDR3 length: 12 amino acids. CDR3 nucleotides: TGTGCCAGCAGCTTCGTGTCAGATACGCAGTATTTT. The encoded protein is CASSFVSDTQYF.

J is TRBJ2-3 and V is TRBV18; D might be TRBD2 (7 bases). The germline V gene encodes CDR1 KGHSH and CDR2 LQKENI. V shed 5 bases and J shed 5 bases, with 14 bases lying between them. The CDR3 extends over 14 amino acids. The CDR3 bases are TGTGCCAGCTCATGGGGGGGCCTCGTAGATACGCAGTATTTT. The encoded protein is CASSWGGLVDTQYF. Using reference TRBV18 and TRBJ2-3 for the parts outside the CDR3, the full variable domain is NAGVMQNPRHLVRRRGQEARLRCSPMKGHSHVYWYRQLPEEGLKFMVYLQKENIIDESGMPKERFSAEFPKEGPSILRIQQVVRGDSAAYFCASSWGGLVDTQYFGPGTRLTVL.

The chain links TRBV18 to TRBJ1-5, with D possibly being TRBD1 (5 bases). The CDR3 is 17 amino acids. The germline gives CDR1 KGHSH, CDR2 LQKENI. The ends were cut back, 6 bases at V and 1 base at J, with 19 bases in the middle. Written as DNA, the CDR3 is TGTGCCAGCTCCGTGGTCGACGGGGGATCAAGCAATCAGCCCCAGCATTTT. Translated, it gives CASSVVDGGSSNQPQHF.

The CDR3 nucleotides are TGCGCCAGCAGCCAACTTAGGAAGAAGGGGAAGAACGAGCAGTACTTC. Encoded protein: CASSQLRKKGKNEQYF. This chain links TRBV4-1 with TRBJ2-7, with D perhaps matching TRBD1 (5 bases). The CDR3 covers 16 residues. Trimming cost V 2 bases and J 5 bases, with 19 bases left between them. Germline-derived CDR1 and CDR2 are MGHRA and YSYEKL.

The J gene is TRBJ2-2, the V gene TRBV6-5, with TRBD2 as a possible D gene (7 bases). Per the germline V gene, CDR1 is MNHEY and CDR2 is SVGAGI. Between the trimmed V and J ends, which lost 0 bases and 4 bases, there was a span of 9 bases. The CDR3 covers 15 residues. The CDR3 DNA follows: TGTGCCAGCAGTTACTCGAGGGGGGGCACCGGGGAGCTGTTTTTT. Its translation: CASSYSRGGTGELFF.

This chain links TRBV5-1 with TRBJ2-5; 10 nucleotides agree with TRBD2. CDR1 and CDR2 from the germline V gene are SGHRS and YFSETQ. The V segment lost 4 bases and the J segment 4 bases; nucleotides outside the gene matches: 7. The CDR3 is 15 residues long. The CDR3 coding sequence is TGCGCCAGCAGCCCTAACTCTAGCGGGAGAGAGACCCAGTACTTC. Protein: CASSPNSSGRETQYF.

This clone appeared a single time. The rearrangement joins TRBV19 to TRBJ2-7; a weak D match, TRBD2 (5 bases). The V end was cut by 11 bases, the J end by 5 bases, with 19 bases between. Looked up from germline, CDR1 is LNHDA and CDR2 is SQIVND (reference sequence). The CDR3 runs to 13 residues. The CDR3 coding sequence is TGTGCCCACCTGTTGGTAGGGAGCGACGAGCAGTACTTC. The encoded protein is CAHLLVGSDEQYF.

CDR3 sequence reads: CASSGGTGNTEAFF. The CDR3, as DNA: TGTGCCAGCAGCGGCGGGACAGGGAACACTGAAGCTTTCTTT. V gene TRBV5-4 combines with J gene TRBJ1-1; 8 nucleotides agree with TRBD1. Per the germline V gene, CDR1 is SGHNT and CDR2 is YYREEE (reference sequence). Trimming took 4 bases from V and 1 from J; bases not matched to a gene: 3. The CDR3 has 14 residues.

The chain links TRBV9 to TRBJ2-5; the D gene is possibly TRBD1 (5 bases). Germline CDR1 and CDR2: SGDLS and YYNGEE. This CDR3 is built from 14 residues. V lost 7 bases to trimming and J lost 1 base, with 14 bases between them. The CDR3 loop is CASGTGDFQETQYF. The CDR3 DNA follows: TGTGCCAGCGGCACAGGAGATTTCCAAGAGACCCAGTACTTC.

This clone was counted once. The rearrangement links TRBV23-1 to TRBJ2-1; TRBD2 matches 9 bases. TRBV23-1 counts as an open reading frame of uncertain function. Trimming removed 10 bases from V and 6 bases from J; junction bases left unmatched: 10. The CDR3 is 14 residues long. The CDR3 coding sequence is TGCGCCAACCCTCCCGGGACTAGCCTCAATGAGCAGTTCTTC. Protein: CANPPGTSLNEQFF.

In its sample, this clone was seen once. The chain couples TRBV27 to TRBJ2-3; 10 bases map to TRBD2. The CDR3 loop spans 17 amino acids. Germline CDR1 reads MNHEY; CDR2 reads SMNVEV (reference sequence). J was trimmed by 0 bases and V by 3 bases; bases with no gene match: 6. CDR3: CASSFYRTSGSTDTQYF. CDR3 DNA: TGTGCCAGCAGTTTCTACCGGACTAGCGGAAGCACAGATACGCAGTATTTT.

This clone was counted a few times. The V call is TRBV5-1, the J call TRBJ1-2, with 8 bases that match TRBD1. V lost 4 bases to trimming and J lost 10 bases; unmatched junction nucleotides: 12. Per the germline V gene, CDR1 is SGHRS and CDR2 is YFSETQ. CDR3 length: 14 amino acids. Here the CDR3 DNA reads TGCGCCAGCAGCCTTGGGTTAAGACAGGGGTCCTACACCTTC. Amino acid sequence: CASSLGLRQGSYTF. The full variable domain, with the rest looked up from reference TRBV5-1 and TRBJ1-2, is KAGVTQTPRYLIKTRGQQVTLSCSPISGHRSVSWYQQTPGQGLQFLFEYFSETQRNKGNFPGRFSGRQFSNSRSEMNVSTLELGDSALYLCASSLGLRQGSYTFGSGTRLTVV.

The rearrangement links TRBV12-5 to TRBJ2-3; 8 nucleotides match TRBD2. Trimming at V came to 0 bases and at J to 3 bases, leaving 8 bases not matched to a gene. Germline V CDR1 and CDR2: LGHNT, FRNRAP. The CDR3 covers 17 residues. The CDR3 sequence: CASGLVLGGRLTDTQYF. Written as DNA, the CDR3 is TGTGCTAGTGGTTTGGTACTGGGCGGGAGGCTAACAGATACGCAGTATTTT. Full variable domain (rest looked up from reference TRBV12-5 and TRBJ2-3): DARVTQTPRHKVTEMGQEVTMRCQPILGHNTVFWYRQTMMQGLELLAYFRNRAPLDDSGMPKDRFSAEMPDATLATLKIQPSEPRDSAVYFCASGLVLGGRLTDTQYFGPGTRLTVL.

This chain connects TRBV28 to TRBJ1-5; the match to TRBD1 covers 12 bases. Germline CDR1 and CDR2: MDHEN and SYDVKM. V was pared by 5 bases and J by 6 bases, with 5 bases of the junction left unmatched. There are 15 residues in the CDR3. CDR3 loop: CASSAGTGGSQPQHF. CDR3 nucleotides: TGTGCCAGCAGTGCCGGGACAGGGGGCAGTCAGCCCCAGCATTTT.

The rearrangement joins TRBV7-2 to TRBJ2-1; D might be TRBD2 (6 bases). CDR3 size: 16 residues. CDR1 and CDR2 from the germline V gene are SGHTA and FQGNSA. V was trimmed by 5 bases and J by 1 base, leaving 15 bases between them. CDR3: CASSILGRGSYNEQFF. In DNA form, the CDR3 reads TGTGCCAGCAGCATTCTCGGGAGAGGGTCCTACAATGAGCAGTTCTTC.

The chain carries TRBV30 and TRBJ2-7, with 7 bases fitting TRBD1. The CDR3 has 14 amino acids. Germline V CDR1 and CDR2: GTSNPN, SVGIG (reference sequence). The ends lost 4 bases at V and 6 bases at J; junction bases unmatched: 12. The CDR3 DNA sequence: TGTGCCTGGACTCGGACAGGTCGTTTTAGCGAGCAGTACTTC. Translated: CAWTRTGRFSEQYF.

The CDR3 DNA reads TGTGCCAGCCAAATAGCCGGGACAGCTACCTACGAGCAGTACTTC. This sequence encodes CASQIAGTATYEQYF. The chain links TRBV6-1 to TRBJ2-7; the match to TRBD1 covers 7 bases. Germline CDR1 MNHNS, CDR2 SASEGT. The CDR3 loop spans 15 amino acids. V shed 8 bases, J shed 2 bases, and the junction held 12 bases outside the gene matches.

The chain recombines TRBV19 with TRBJ2-1; 10 bases fit TRBD2. The CDR3 has 14 residues. The germline CDR1 and CDR2 sequences are LNHDA and SQIVND (reference sequence). After removal of 5 bases from V and 5 bases from J, the junction contained 3 bases not matched to a gene. CDR3 sequence: CASSPSGGDNEQFF. The CDR3 bases are TGTGCCAGTAGTCCTAGCGGGGGAGACAATGAGCAGTTCTTC.

The chain uses TRBV7-2 and TRBJ1-5, with no clear D. Trimming removed 2 bases from V and 4 bases from J, with 9 bases in between. Per the germline V gene, CDR1 is SGHTA and CDR2 is FQGNSA. The CDR3 is 14 residues long. The DNA of the CDR3 is TGTGCCAGCAGCTTAAAAAGAGGTAATCAGCCCCAGCATTTT. Encoded protein: CASSLKRGNQPQHF.

The chain is built from TRBV19 and TRBJ2-7; 9 nucleotides align to TRBD1. This CDR3 spans 15 amino acids. Trimming took 10 bases from V and 2 from J; bases not matched to a gene: 12. Germline CDR1 is LNHDA and CDR2 is SQIVND (reference sequence). CDR3 DNA: TGTGCCACCAATGCCGGGACAGGGATCCCCTACGAGCAGTACTTC. Translated: CATNAGTGIPYEQYF.

The DNA for the CDR3 is TGTGCCAGCAGCCTAGGGACAGGGGGCAGCCCTGAAGCTTTCTTT. Protein sequence: CASSLGTGGSPEAFF. V and J are TRBV7-6 and TRBJ1-1; 12 bases are shared with TRBD1. The CDR3 consists of 15 residues. CDR1 and CDR2 (germline): SGHVS, FNYEAQ. Trimming cost V 5 bases and J 6 bases; bases outside gene matches: 7.

This chain uses TRBV2 with TRBJ1-3; D is undetermined. The CDR3 is 15 amino acids. Germline lookup yields CDR1 SNHLY and CDR2 FYNNEI. V lost 6 bases and J lost 0, with 12 bases in between. The CDR3 loop is CASRATANSGNTIYF. The DNA for the CDR3 is TGTGCCAGCAGAGCAACAGCAAACTCTGGAAACACCATATATTTT.

This chain joins TRBV15 and TRBJ1-4; 7 bases align to TRBD1. CDR3 length: 15 amino acids. J gave up 10 bases and V 3 bases, and 11 bases lay outside the gene matches. Germline CDR1 LNHNV, CDR2 YYDKDF (reference sequence). The CDR3 DNA sequence: TGTGCCACCAGCAGTACAGGGGAAGTTTATGGAAAACTGTTTTTT. Translating it yields CATSSTGEVYGKLFF. Full variable domain (missing parts from reference TRBV15 and TRBJ1-4): DAMVIQNPRYQVTQFGKPVTLSCSQTLNHNVMYWYQQKSSQAPKLLFHYYDKDFNNEADTPDNFQSRRPNTSFCFLDIRSPGLGDTAMYLCATSSTGEVYGKLFFGSGTQLSVL.

This sequence joins TRBV7-9 and TRBJ2-1; D perhaps matches TRBD2 (6 bases). V lost 0 bases to trimming and J lost 5 bases, with 17 bases between them. Germline V gives CDR1 SEHNR, CDR2 FQNEAQ (reference sequence). The CDR3 extends over 17 amino acids. The CDR3 sequence is CASSLAHLGDSHNEQFF. CDR3 DNA sequence: TGTGCCAGCAGCTTAGCGCATTTGGGGGACTCGCACAATGAGCAGTTCTTC.